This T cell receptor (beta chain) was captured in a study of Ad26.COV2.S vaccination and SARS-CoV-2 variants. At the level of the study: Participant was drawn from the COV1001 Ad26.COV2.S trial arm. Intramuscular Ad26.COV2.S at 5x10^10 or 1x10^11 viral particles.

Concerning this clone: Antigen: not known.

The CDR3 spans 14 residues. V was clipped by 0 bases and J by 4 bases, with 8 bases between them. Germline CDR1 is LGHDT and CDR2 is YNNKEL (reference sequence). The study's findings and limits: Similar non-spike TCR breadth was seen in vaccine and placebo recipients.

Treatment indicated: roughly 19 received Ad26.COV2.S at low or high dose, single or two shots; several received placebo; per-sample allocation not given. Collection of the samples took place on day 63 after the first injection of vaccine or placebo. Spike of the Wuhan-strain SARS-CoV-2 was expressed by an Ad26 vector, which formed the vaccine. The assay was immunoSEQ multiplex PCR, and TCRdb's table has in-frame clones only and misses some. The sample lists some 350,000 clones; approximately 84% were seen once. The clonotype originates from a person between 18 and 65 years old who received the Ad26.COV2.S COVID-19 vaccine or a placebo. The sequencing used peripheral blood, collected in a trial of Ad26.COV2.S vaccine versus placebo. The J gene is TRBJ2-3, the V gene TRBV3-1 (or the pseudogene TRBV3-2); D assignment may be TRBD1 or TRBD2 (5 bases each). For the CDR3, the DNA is TGTGCCAGCAGCCAAGAGACGGGACCAGATACGCAGTATTTT. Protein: CASSQETGPDTQYF.